This T cell receptor (beta chain) was recorded in a study of human thymus T cells. Corrective heart surgery yielded the resections from which the thymus tissue came. Only in-frame clones appear in the TCRdb table, and some are missing; sequencing was by immunoSEQ multiplex PCR. The sample holds roughly 130,000 clones, around 94% seen once. CDR1 is SNHLY and CDR2 is FYNNEI in the germline V gene. The CDR3 consists of 16 residues. Trimming at V came to 4 bases and at J to 5 bases, leaving 12 bases not matched to a gene. The sample consisted of thymus tissue. The source is a boy less than two years old with a congenital heart defect but otherwise immunologically healthy. V and J are TRBV2 and TRBJ2-3, with 7 positions matching TRBD2. The CDR3 protein is CASSVLERGRVDTQYF. DNA for the CDR3: TGTGCCAGCAGTGTTCTCGAGCGGGGCCGGGTAGATACGCAGTATTTT.